This is a list of T cell receptor beta chains from one sample in a study of cytomegalovirus exposure and HLA in healthy donors. Method: immunoSEQ multiplex PCR; TCRdb's copy keeps in-frame clones and lacks some. This table holds 55,000 to 85,000 clones. Sequencing used PBMCs. Receptor source: a woman under 40 in good health and CMV-seronegative. CDR3s include the opening cysteine and the closing phenylalanine or tryptophan. Each record gives: J gene, V gene, CDR3 length, D gene, CDR3 protein, CDR3 DNA. A D gene is named only where the DNA matches it firmly.

TRBJ2-1 TRBV6-1 13 - CASSEGDINEQFF TGTGCCAGCAGTGAGGGGGACATTAATGAGCAGTTCTTC
TRBJ2-7 TRBV20-1 10 - CSATGSEQYF TGCAGTGCCACAGGGTCCGAGCAGTACTTC
TRBJ1-2 TRBV29-1 12 - CSVDRGDYGYTF TGCAGCGTTGATCGCGGGGACTATGGCTACACCTTC
TRBJ1-3 TRBV12-5 16 TRBD1 CASGLGTGGIGNTIYF TGTGCTAGTGGTTTGGGGACAGGGGGCATCGGAAACACCATATATTTT
TRBJ2-1 TRBV11-2 14 - CASSWAGVGDEQFF TGTGCCAGCAGCTGGGCAGGGGTAGGGGATGAGCAGTTCTTC
TRBJ1-2 TRBV11-2 13 TRBD1 CASRRQGGYGYTF TGTGCCAGCAGACGACAGGGGGGGTATGGCTACACCTTC
TRBJ1-1 TRBV28 15 - CASSGSGLGYTEAFF TGTGCCAGCTCTGGTTCGGGACTGGGATATACTGAAGCTTTCTTT
TRBJ2-2 TRBV28 15 TRBD1 CASSSQGADTGELFF TGTGCCAGCAGTTCACAGGGGGCAGACACCGGGGAGCTGTTTTTT
TRBJ2-1 TRBV19 14 - CASSIGGGPNEQFF TGTGCCAGTAGTATTGGGGGAGGACCCAATGAGCAGTTCTTC
TRBJ1-1 TRBV4-2 15 TRBD1 CASSQFTGADTEAFF TGTGCCAGCAGCCAATTCACAGGGGCCGACACTGAAGCTTTCTTT
TRBJ1-1 TRBV4-1 13 - CASSQDRAAEAFF TGCGCCAGCAGCCAAGATCGAGCTGCTGAAGCTTTCTTT
TRBJ1-1 TRBV6-5 14 TRBD1 CASSPLDREPTAFF TGTGCCAGCAGCCCCCTGGACAGGGAGCCAACAGCTTTCTTT
TRBJ1-2 TRBV2 12 - CASSAQTYGYTF TGTGCCAGCAGTGCACAGACCTATGGCTACACCTTC
TRBJ2-2 TRBV5-1 13 - CASSLTGTGELFF TGCGCCAGCAGCTTGACAGGCACCGGGGAGCTGTTTTTT
TRBJ2-6 TRBV5-4 18 TRBD1 CASSHPRTGVSGANVLTF TGTGCCAGCAGCCACCCGAGGACAGGGGTATCTGGGGCCAACGTCCTGACTTTC
TRBJ2-7 TRBV7-3 13 TRBD1 CASSSGQGREQYF TGTGCCAGCAGCTCCGGACAGGGACGCGAGCAGTACTTC
TRBJ2-7 TRBV7-9 13 TRBD1 CAIDGTGAYEQYF TGTGCCATCGACGGGACAGGGGCGTACGAGCAGTACTTC
TRBJ2-7 TRBV6-5 14 - CASAVGEGVYEQYF TGTGCCAGCGCGGTAGGGGAAGGTGTATACGAGCAGTACTTC
TRBJ2-1 TRBV7-2 14 TRBD2 CASSSSGLYNEQFF TGTGCCAGCAGCTCTAGCGGCCTCTACAATGAGCAGTTCTTC
TRBJ2-3 TRBV4-1 14 - CASSQVLAPDTQYF TGCGCCAGCAGCCAAGTTCTTGCGCCCGATACGCAGTATTTT
TRBJ2-7 TRBV7-9 12 - CASSIGPGEQYF TGTGCCAGCAGCATCGGTCCAGGCGAGCAGTACTTC
TRBJ1-5 TRBV28 15 - CASSLQGEGNQPQHF TGTGCCAGCAGTCTCCAAGGGGAGGGCAATCAGCCCCAGCATTTT
TRBJ2-3 TRBV30 16 TRBD2 CAWGGAGGYSTDTQYF TGTGCCTGGGGAGGAGCGGGGGGATATAGCACAGATACGCAGTATTTT
TRBJ2-1 TRBV27 16 TRBD1 CASSYGTGGSYNEQFF TGTGCCAGCAGCTACGGGACAGGAGGCTCCTACAATGAGCAGTTCTTC
TRBJ2-7 TRBV7-8 11 - CASSGLYEQYF TGTGCCAGCAGCGGACTCTACGAGCAGTACTTC
TRBJ2-3 TRBV6-1 15 TRBD2 CASRSSGSGADTQYF TGTGCCAGCAGATCTAGCGGGAGTGGGGCAGATACGCAGTATTTT
TRBJ1-1 TRBV11-2 18 TRBD1 CASSLEERTGGLNTEAFF TGTGCCAGCAGCTTAGAAGAAAGGACAGGGGGCCTGAACACTGAAGCTTTCTTT
TRBJ2-1 TRBV6-4 13 TRBD2 CASSPTGEGEQFF TGTGCCAGCAGCCCCACTGGGGAGGGTGAGCAGTTCTTC
TRBJ1-2 TRBV6-1 15 - CASSEVPGWPYGYTF TGTGCCAGCAGTGAAGTCCCAGGGTGGCCCTATGGCTACACCTTC
TRBJ1-4 TRBV4-1 14 - CASSQGPPGEKLFF TGCGCCAGCAGCCAAGGGCCCCCGGGGGAAAAACTGTTTTTT
TRBJ2-1 TRBV28 16 TRBD2 CASSLSSGATYNEQFF TGTGCCAGCAGTTTATCTAGCGGGGCAACCTACAATGAGCAGTTCTTC
TRBJ1-1 TRBV7-6 14 - CASTLGGLVTEAFF TGTGCCAGCACCCTGGGGGGGCTCGTCACTGAAGCTTTCTTT
TRBJ1-2 TRBV6-5 14 TRBD1 CASRKGQGSYGYTF TGTGCCAGCAGGAAGGGACAGGGTAGCTATGGCTACACCTTC
TRBJ2-7 TRBV10-3 13 - CAIRWQGSYEQYF TGTGCCATCAGGTGGCAGGGCTCGTACGAGCAGTACTTC
TRBJ1-1 TRBV5-1 11 TRBD1 CASGQGTEAFF TGCGCCAGCGGACAGGGGACTGAAGCTTTCTTT
TRBJ1-6 TRBV16 18 TRBD1 CASGPPGQRSIGSSPLHF TGTGCCAGCGGGCCTCCGGGACAGCGTTCTATCGGAAGTTCACCCCTCCACTTT
TRBJ2-7 TRBV6-5 15 TRBD1 CASSYGKGGTYEQYF TGTGCCAGCAGTTACGGAAAAGGGGGCACCTACGAGCAGTACTTC
TRBJ2-7 TRBV28 14 TRBD2 CASSLVGEGHEQYF TGTGCCAGCAGTTTGGTAGGGGAGGGGCACGAGCAGTACTTC
TRBJ1-3 TRBV28 14 - CASSFQDSGNTIYF TGTGCCAGCAGTTTTCAGGACTCTGGAAACACCATATATTTT
TRBJ1-1 TRBV5-1 13 - CASSPTKTAEAFF TGCGCCAGCAGCCCCACGAAAACAGCCGAAGCTTTCTTT
TRBJ2-7 TRBV7-9 15 TRBD1 CASSPNRDSFGEQYF TGTGCCAGCAGCCCTAACCGGGACAGCTTTGGAGAGCAGTACTTC
TRBJ1-5 TRBV9 14 TRBD1 CASSVTGGNQPQHF TGTGCCAGCAGCGTCACAGGGGGCAATCAGCCCCAGCATTTT
TRBJ1-2 TRBV4-3 14 - CASSQDRGNYGYTF TGCGCCAGCAGCCAAGATCGGGGGAACTATGGCTACACCTTC
TRBJ1-6 TRBV6-5 15 - CASSYLTGSGSPLHF TGTGCCAGCAGTTACCTTACAGGGTCTGGCTCACCCCTCCACTTT
TRBJ2-7 TRBV9 15 TRBD1 CASSVGGQGGYEQYF TGTGCCAGCAGCGTAGGCGGACAGGGAGGCTACGAGCAGTACTTC
TRBJ1-2 TRBV4-1 16 - CASSQEGTQGRGGYTF TGCGCCAGCAGCCAAGAGGGGACCCAGGGAAGGGGGGGCTACACCTTC
TRBJ2-3 TRBV5-4 13 - CASSTRDSTEQYF TGTGCCAGCAGCACCCGGGACTCGACCGAGCAGTATTTT
TRBJ2-5 TRBV6-6 15 TRBD1 CASSKDRGYQETQYF TGTGCCAGCAGTAAGGACAGGGGGTACCAAGAGACCCAGTACTTC
TRBJ2-5 TRBV28 13 - CASRLGEGETQYF TGTGCCAGCAGACTGGGTGAGGGAGAGACCCAGTACTTC
TRBJ1-3 TRBV4-3 17 - CASSQAGQPSSGNTIYF TGCGCCAGCAGCCAAGCTGGACAGCCTTCTTCTGGAAACACCATATATTTT